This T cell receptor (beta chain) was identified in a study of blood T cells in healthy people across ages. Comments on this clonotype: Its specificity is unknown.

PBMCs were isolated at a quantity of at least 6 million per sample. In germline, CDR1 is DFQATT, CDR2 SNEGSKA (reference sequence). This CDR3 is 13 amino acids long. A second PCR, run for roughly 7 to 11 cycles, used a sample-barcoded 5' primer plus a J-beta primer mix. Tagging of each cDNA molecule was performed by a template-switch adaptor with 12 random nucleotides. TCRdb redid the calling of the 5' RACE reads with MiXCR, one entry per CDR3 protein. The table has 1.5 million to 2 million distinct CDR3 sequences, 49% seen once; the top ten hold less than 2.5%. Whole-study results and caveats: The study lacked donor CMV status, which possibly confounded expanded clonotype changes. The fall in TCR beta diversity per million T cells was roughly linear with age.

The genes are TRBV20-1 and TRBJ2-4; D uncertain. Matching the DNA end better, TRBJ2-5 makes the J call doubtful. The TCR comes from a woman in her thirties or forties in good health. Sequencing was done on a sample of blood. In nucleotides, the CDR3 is TGCGGTCTATCAGGTCTGCAGAAAGAGACCCAGTACTTC. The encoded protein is CGLSGLQKETQYF.